This section outlines one TCR beta chain sequence together with its context. From unsorted bulk tissue weighing roughly 18-31 mg, DNA and RNA were co-extracted. Starting from around 0.45 ug of total RNA, TCR beta cDNA was produced with a primer in the constant region. TCR beta libraries came from three nested multiplex PCR rounds using slightly modified ARM-PCR. Forward primers for TRBV1-TRBV30 and a C-beta reverse primer served the first two PCR rounds, at around 11 cycles each. TCRdb passed the multiplex PCR reads through MiXCR, listing each CDR3 protein once. The profile shows approximately 92,000 distinct CDR3 sequences, just over 65% of them singletons. The data derive from a study of tumor-infiltrating lymphocytes in primary liver carcinoma. With 5 bases removed from V and 1 base from J, the gap between germline ends came to 14 bases. The CDR3 runs to 16 residues. Germline assignment: CDR1 SGHTA and CDR2 FQGTGA.

Sequencing input: tumor-adjacent normal liver tissue. The origin of this receptor is a man aged 40-49 years with primary liver carcinoma and hepatitis B virus infection. The V gene is TRBV7-3, the J gene TRBJ2-2; D unclear. CDR3 bases: TGTGCCAGCAGCCCTCAAGGGCCCGGGAACACCGGGGAGCTGTTTTTT. As protein: CASSPQGPGNTGELFF.